This passage covers 12 T cell receptor beta chains from one sample sequenced in a study of cytotoxic CD8 clonotypes in ibrutinib-treated CLL. The protocol was immunoSEQ multiplex PCR, while the TCRdb copy is restricted to in-frame clones and leaves out a portion. The data hold some 150,000 clones, with approximately 80% observed a single time. This specimen consisted of PBMCs, obtained after 36 months of ibrutinib treatment. These receptors came from a human donor with chronic lymphocytic leukemia.

The V and J genes are TRBV28 and TRBJ2-1; possibly TRBD2 for D (5 bases). Trimming took off 2 bases at V and 2 bases at J, with 7 bases between the two ends. CDR3 length: 14 amino acids. Germline assignment: CDR1 MDHEN and CDR2 SYDVKM. CDR3 DNA sequence: TGTGCCAGCAGTTTAAGAGCGGCCTACAATGAGCAGTTCTTC. The encoded protein is CASSLRAAYNEQFF. Together with reference TRBV28 and TRBJ2-1, the CDR3 gives the full variable domain: DVKVTQSSRYLVKRTGEKVFLECVQDMDHENMFWYRQDPGLGLRLIYFSYDVKMKEKGDIPEGYSVSREKKERFSLILESASTNQTSMYLCASSLRAAYNEQFFGPGTRLTVL.

The chain uses TRBV28 and TRBJ2-6; D is ambiguous. The germline V gene encodes CDR1 MDHEN and CDR2 SYDVKM. The CDR3 is 15 residues long. V lost 0 bases to trimming and J lost 3 bases, with 6 bases between them. This chain's CDR3 is CASSLWLNGANVLTF. DNA for the CDR3: TGTGCCAGCAGTTTATGGTTGAATGGGGCCAACGTCCTGACTTTC.

The V gene is TRBV4-1, the J gene TRBJ2-7; possibly TRBD2 for D (6 bases). Germline loops: CDR1 MGHRA, CDR2 YSYEKL. This CDR3 comprises 16 residues. V was clipped by 1 base and J by 5 bases, with 18 bases between them. The CDR3 coding sequence is TGCGCCAGCAGCCAAGGTCAACGGGACTGGGTGGACGAGCAGTACTTC. Encoded protein: CASSQGQRDWVDEQYF.

The table lists this clone with a count of one. The chain has TRBV5-6 and TRBJ1-5, with D possibly TRBD1 on 5 matching bases. From germline, CDR1 is SGHDT and CDR2 YYEEEE. V was clipped by 2 bases and J by 4 bases, with 13 bases between them. The CDR3 is 15 residues long. The CDR3 is CASSFGGTVNQPQHF. For the CDR3, the DNA is TGTGCCAGCAGCTTCGGAGGGACGGTTAATCAGCCCCAGCATTTT.

The DNA for the CDR3 is TGTGCCAGCAGCGTAGCGGGAGAATCCTTCTACGAGCAGTACTTC. As protein: CASSVAGESFYEQYF. The genes are TRBV9 and TRBJ2-7; TRBD2 is a possible D gene (6 bases). Germline-derived CDR1 and CDR2 are SGDLS and YYNGEE. The CDR3 runs to 15 residues. V shed 0 bases and J shed 3 bases, with 13 bases lying between them.

The V and J genes are TRBV29-1 and TRBJ2-7, with D perhaps being TRBD1 or TRBD2 (5 bases each). Trimming removed 0 bases from V and 2 bases from J, with 11 bases in between. Looked up from germline, CDR1 is SQVTM and CDR2 is ANQGSEA. CDR3 size: 14 residues. The CDR3 reads CSVEDGTGAYEQYF. CDR3 in DNA: TGCAGCGTTGAAGACGGGACCGGAGCCTACGAGCAGTACTTC.

This sequence joins TRBV7-9 and TRBJ2-2; D may be TRBD2 (5 bases). Germline CDR1 is SEHNR and CDR2 is FQNEAQ (reference sequence). Trimming stripped 2 bases from V and 11 bases from J, with 15 bases between. The CDR3 covers 14 residues. This CDR3 reads CASSLQERELELFF. Here the CDR3 DNA reads TGTGCCAGCAGCTTACAGGAACGGGAACTCGAGCTGTTTTTT.

The rearrangement joins TRBV5-5 to TRBJ1-4; 8 bases fit TRBD1. The V and J ends lost 1 base and 8 bases, in that order; junction bases with no gene match: 4. The germline CDR1 and CDR2 sequences are SGHKS and YYEKEE (reference sequence). This CDR3 spans 14 amino acids. The CDR3 DNA follows: TGTGCCAGCAGCTTGCCAGGGGGCAGAGAAAAACTGTTTTTT. It translates to CASSLPGGREKLFF.

The chain joins TRBV11-3 to TRBJ2-7; D might be TRBD2 (6 bases). The CDR3 length is 15 residues. Germline V gene lookup returns CDR1 SGHNT and CDR2 YENEEA. Trimming took 5 bases from V and 5 from J, leaving 19 bases between them. This CDR3 reads CASSPGAGRLDEQYF. CDR3 nucleotide sequence: TGTGCCAGCAGCCCGGGTGCGGGACGCCTCGACGAGCAGTACTTC. The variable domain in full, completed from reference TRBV11-3 and TRBJ2-7, reads EAGVVQSPRYKIIEKKQPVAFWCNPISGHNTLYWYLQNLGQGPELLIRYENEEAVDDSQLPKDRFSAERLKGVDSTLKIQPAELGDSAVYLCASSPGAGRLDEQYFGPGTRLTVT.

J is TRBJ2-3 and V is TRBV30, with 7 bases fitting TRBD2. The CDR3 covers 17 residues. Germline assignment: CDR1 GTSNPN and CDR2 SVGIG (reference sequence). Trimming cost V 0 bases and J 0 bases; bases outside gene matches: 9. CDR3: CAWSVGRVLPSTDTQYF. DNA of the CDR3: TGTGCCTGGAGTGTGGGGAGGGTGCTTCCCAGCACAGATACGCAGTATTTT.

This chain joins TRBV6-5 and TRBJ1-4; D is possibly TRBD1 (6 bases). Trimming left V 4 bases short and J 0 bases short, with 6 bases between. The CDR3 extends over 14 amino acids. Germline V gene lookup returns CDR1 MNHEY and CDR2 SVGAGI. The chain's CDR3 is CASSWTATNEKLFF. CDR3 in DNA: TGTGCCAGCAGTTGGACAGCAACTAATGAAAAACTGTTTTTT.

This chain joins TRBV9 and TRBJ2-6, with TRBD1 matching over 7 bases. Germline loops: CDR1 SGDLS, CDR2 YYNGEE. V lost 3 bases, J lost 15 bases, and 12 bases stayed unmatched. The CDR3 extends over 14 amino acids. The CDR3 sequence is CASSAYSGTVDLTF. CDR3 coding DNA: TGTGCCAGCAGCGCCTACTCCGGGACAGTCGACCTGACTTTC.